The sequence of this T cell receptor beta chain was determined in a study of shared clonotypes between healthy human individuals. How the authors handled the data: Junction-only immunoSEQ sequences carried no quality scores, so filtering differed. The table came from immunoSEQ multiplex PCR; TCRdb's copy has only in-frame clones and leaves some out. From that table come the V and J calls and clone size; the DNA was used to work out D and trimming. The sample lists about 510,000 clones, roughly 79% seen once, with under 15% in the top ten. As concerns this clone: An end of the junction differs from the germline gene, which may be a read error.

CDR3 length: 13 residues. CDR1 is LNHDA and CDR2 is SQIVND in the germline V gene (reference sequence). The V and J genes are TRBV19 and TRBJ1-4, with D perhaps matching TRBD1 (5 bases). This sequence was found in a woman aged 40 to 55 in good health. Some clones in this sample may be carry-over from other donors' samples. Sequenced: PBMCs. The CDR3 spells CASGDLLRGQVRF. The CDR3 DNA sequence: TGTGCCAGTGGCGACCTACTTAGGGGTCAGGTCCGGTTT.